This TCR beta chain was recorded in a study of T cell responses to AZD1222 COVID-19 vaccine. Assay: immunoSEQ multiplex PCR; the TCRdb copy retains only in-frame clones and omits some. The repertoire holds some 130,000 clones, with about nine tenths as singletons. Germline V gives CDR1 SGHNT, CDR2 YYREEE (reference sequence). With V trimmed by 1 base and J by 4 bases, 12 bases remained unmatched. The CDR3 totals 17 residues. Regarding this clone: Its cognate antigen is unknown.

Regarding the study as a whole: Scientists sampled the repertoires only once the peak T cell response had passed.

The material was peripheral blood, obtained 28 days after the second AZD1222 dose. The clonotype was recovered from an adult who received the AZD1222 COVID-19 vaccine. This rearrangement joins TRBV5-4 to TRBJ2-5; 8 bases map to TRBD1. Here the CDR3 DNA reads TGTGCCAGCAGCTTGTGGGGGGAACAGGGGGGCACAGAGACCCAGTACTTC. Translating it yields CASSLWGEQGGTETQYF.